Presented here are 3 T cell receptor delta chains from one specimen sequenced in a study of Vδ1+ human thymocytes (dated by TCRdb to about 2018). Results the study describes overall, beyond this receptor: Unlike the oligoclonal repertoires in peripheral blood, the thymic TRG and TRD repertoires appeared highly polyclonal, with Gaussian CDR3 length distributions.

Sequencing was performed on an Illumina MiSeq. RNA was isolated using the RNeasy mini kit, and reverse transcription was performed with Superscript III. CDR3 amplicons were produced by multiplex PCR using pooled V-gene forward primers and a constant-region reverse primer with Illumina adaptor overhangs. TCRdb reanalyzed the public reads with the CATT caller, and identical DNA sequences were merged afterwards. This sample has 70,000 or so delta-chain clones in its table, and approximately 37% of those were observed once. Clones ranked in the top ten supply 0.2% to 0.3% of the sample. No antigen has been identified for these receptors. Material: Vdelta1+ gamma-delta thymocytes from the thymus. Explained via the paper, the cell subset or site label denotes: FACS-sorted CD3+ TCRalphabeta- TCRVdelta1+ TCRVdelta2- thymocytes. These receptors were taken from a boy less than two years old who had congenital heart surgery.

This clone was seen only a few times. This chain joins TRDV1 and TRDJ1; no definite D call. Germline V gene sequence: CDR1 TSWWSYY, CDR2 QGS. The CDR3 has 15 residues. Trimming left V 0 bases short and J 0 bases short, with 8 bases between. The CDR3 is CALGELDQHTDKLIF. The CDR3 region has the DNA TGTGCTCTTGGGGAACTAGACCAACACACCGATAAACTCATCTTT.

As to this clone: A much larger clonotype is one base distant, so this may be a read error. V is TRDV2 and J is TRDJ1, with D perhaps matching TRDD1 (7 bases). This CDR3 is 14 amino acids long. Germline CDR1 and CDR2: GEAIGNYY and EKD. In DNA form, the CDR3 reads TGTGCCTGTGCCACCGGGGGGAGAAATAGAGGACTCATCTTT. Translating it yields CACATGGRNRGLIF.

The count of this clone is one. The chain is built from TRDV1 and TRDJ1; D perhaps matches TRDD2 (6 bases). The length of the CDR3 is 26 residues. V lost 1 base and J 0 bases, leaving 42 bases between the germline ends. Germline V CDR1 and CDR2: TSWWSYY, QGS. The CDR3 region has the DNA TGTGCTCTTGGGGAACGGAACAAGGTCCTACTCCTCGGTGCTCGAGGGGGGGGCCCTCACACCGATAAACTCATCTTT. Its protein product is CALGERNKVLLLGARGGGPHTDKLIF.